Each of the 4 T cell receptor beta chains below was sequenced from the same sample in a study of T cell responses to AZD1222 COVID-19 vaccine. TCRdb keeps only in-frame clones here, not all; method: immunoSEQ multiplex PCR. Among some 200,000 clones listed, 85% to 95% were seen once. Sample: peripheral blood, taken on day 0 of AZD1222 vaccination. These receptors all come from an adult in good health.

This clone was detected only once. V is TRBV3-1 (or the pseudogene TRBV3-2) and J is TRBJ1-1; no reliable D call. V lost 0 bases, J lost 6 bases, and 14 bases lay in between. Germline V gives CDR1 LGHDT, CDR2 YNNKEL (reference sequence). The CDR3 contains 15 residues. CDR3 protein: CASSQDFQPGAEAFF. The DNA of the CDR3 is TGTGCCAGCAGCCAAGACTTCCAACCGGGAGCTGAAGCTTTCTTT.

The CDR3 coding sequence is TGTGCCAGCAGCTACAGGGAAAACTATGGCTACACCTTC. Translating it yields CASSYRENYGYTF. The chain links TRBV7-9 to TRBJ1-2, with D maybe TRBD1 (6 bases). Trimming stripped 4 bases from V and 2 bases from J, with 8 bases between. The germline V gene encodes CDR1 SEHNR and CDR2 FQNEAQ (reference sequence). The CDR3 spans 13 residues.

This clone was recorded only once. The genes are TRBV11-2 and TRBJ2-2; the D call may be TRBD1 or TRBD2 (6 bases each). V was pared by 0 bases and J by 1 base, with 15 bases between. This CDR3 contains 18 residues. Germline V lookup: CDR1 SGHAT, CDR2 FQNNGV. The CDR3 DNA follows: TGTGCCAGCAGCTTAGAAACGCCGGGGGCAGGGAACACCGGGGAGCTGTTTTTT. It translates to CASSLETPGAGNTGELFF.

This clone was counted a single time. This chain links TRBV4-1 with TRBJ1-1; tentative D call: TRBD1 (5 bases). Germline V gene sequence: CDR1 MGHRA, CDR2 YSYEKL. The CDR3 has 15 amino acids. The V end lost 5 bases, the J end lost 6 bases, and 19 bases lay between the germline ends. The CDR3 DNA reads TGCGCCAGCAGCATCCCGGGAAGGGGAAGGGCTGAAGCTTTCTTT. Its protein product is CASSIPGRGRAEAFF.